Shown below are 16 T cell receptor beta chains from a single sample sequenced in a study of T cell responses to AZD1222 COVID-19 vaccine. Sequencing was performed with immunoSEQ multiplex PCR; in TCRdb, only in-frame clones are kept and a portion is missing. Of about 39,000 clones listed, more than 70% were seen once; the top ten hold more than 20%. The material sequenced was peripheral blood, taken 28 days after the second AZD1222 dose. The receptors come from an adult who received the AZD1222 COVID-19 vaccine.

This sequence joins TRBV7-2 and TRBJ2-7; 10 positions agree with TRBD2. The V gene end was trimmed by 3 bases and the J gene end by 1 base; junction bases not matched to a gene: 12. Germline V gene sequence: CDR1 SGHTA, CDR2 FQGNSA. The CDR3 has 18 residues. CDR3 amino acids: CASSFQGSGRQPSYEQYF. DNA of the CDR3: TGTGCCAGCAGCTTTCAAGGTAGCGGGAGGCAACCATCCTACGAGCAGTACTTC.

The CDR3 region is CASSFWRGADTQYF. The DNA for the CDR3 is TGTGCCAGCAGCTTTTGGAGGGGGGCAGATACGCAGTATTTT. V is TRBV7-2 and J is TRBJ2-3; the D gene could be TRBD1 or TRBD2 (6 bases each). The germline V gene has CDR1 SGHTA and CDR2 FQGNSA. The CDR3 contains 14 residues. V shed 3 bases and J shed 4 bases, with 11 bases lying between them.

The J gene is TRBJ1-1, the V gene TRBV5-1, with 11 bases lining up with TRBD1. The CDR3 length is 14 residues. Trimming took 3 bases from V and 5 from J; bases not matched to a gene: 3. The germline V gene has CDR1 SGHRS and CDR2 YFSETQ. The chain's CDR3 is CASSSGTGGTEAFF. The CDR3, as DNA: TGCGCCAGCAGCTCCGGGACAGGGGGGACTGAAGCTTTCTTT.

The CDR3 nucleotides read TGTGCCAGCAGCGTAGCTACCGGGCTAGCAGCTTCCAATGAGCAGTTCTTC. This translates into CASSVATGLAASNEQFF. J is TRBJ2-1 and V is TRBV9, with D tentatively TRBD2 (5 bases). The CDR3 sequence is 17 residues long. Per the germline V gene, CDR1 is SGDLS and CDR2 is YYNGEE. Trimming took 0 bases from V and 6 from J, leaving 19 bases between them.

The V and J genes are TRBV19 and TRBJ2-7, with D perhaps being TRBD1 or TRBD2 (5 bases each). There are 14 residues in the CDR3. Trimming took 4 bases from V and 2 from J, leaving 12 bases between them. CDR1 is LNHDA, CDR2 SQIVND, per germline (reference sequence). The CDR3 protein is CASSTIGDPYEQYF. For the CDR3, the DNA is TGTGCCAGTAGTACTATCGGGGACCCCTACGAGCAGTACTTC.

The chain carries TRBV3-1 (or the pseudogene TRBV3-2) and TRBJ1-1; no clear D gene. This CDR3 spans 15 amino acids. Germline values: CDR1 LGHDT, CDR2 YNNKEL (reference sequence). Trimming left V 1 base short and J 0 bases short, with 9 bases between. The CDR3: CASSQGWGLNTEAFF. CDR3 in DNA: TGTGCCAGCAGCCAAGGGTGGGGTTTGAACACTGAAGCTTTCTTT.

DNA for the CDR3: TGTGCCAGCAGCCGAGTCGGGACCCAGTACTTC. Amino acid sequence: CASSRVGTQYF. This chain joins TRBV14 and TRBJ2-5; D gene ambiguous. The CDR3 extends over 11 amino acids. Deletions cut 4 bases from V and 7 bases from J, with 7 bases between. Germline values: CDR1 SGHDN, CDR2 FVKESK.

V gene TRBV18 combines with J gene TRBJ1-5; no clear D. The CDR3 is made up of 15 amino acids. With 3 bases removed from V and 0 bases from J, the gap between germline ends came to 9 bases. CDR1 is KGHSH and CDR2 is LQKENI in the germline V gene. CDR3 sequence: CASSPQEFSNQPQHF. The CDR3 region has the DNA TGTGCCAGCTCACCCCAGGAATTTAGCAATCAGCCCCAGCATTTT.

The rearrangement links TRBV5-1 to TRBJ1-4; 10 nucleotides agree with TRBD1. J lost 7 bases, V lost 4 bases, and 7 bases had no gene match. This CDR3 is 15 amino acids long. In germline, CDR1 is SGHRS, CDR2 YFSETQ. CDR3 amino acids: CASSVIRDRGEKLFF. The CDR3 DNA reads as TGCGCCAGCAGCGTCATCCGGGACAGGGGTGAAAAACTGTTTTTT.

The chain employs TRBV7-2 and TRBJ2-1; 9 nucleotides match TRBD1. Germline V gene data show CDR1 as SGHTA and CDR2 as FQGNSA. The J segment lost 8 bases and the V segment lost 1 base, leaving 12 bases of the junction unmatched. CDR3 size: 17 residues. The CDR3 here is CASSLVSFRDRVYEQFF. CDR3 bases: TGTGCCAGCAGCTTAGTTTCTTTCAGGGACAGGGTTTATGAGCAGTTCTTC.

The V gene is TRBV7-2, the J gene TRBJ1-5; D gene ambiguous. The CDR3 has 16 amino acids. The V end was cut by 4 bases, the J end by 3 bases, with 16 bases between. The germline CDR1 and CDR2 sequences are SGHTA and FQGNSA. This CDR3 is CASSSTGPPDNQPQHF. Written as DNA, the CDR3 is TGTGCCAGCAGCTCAACCGGACCCCCGGACAATCAGCCCCAGCATTTT. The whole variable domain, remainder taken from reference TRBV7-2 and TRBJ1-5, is GAGVSQSPSNKVTEKGKDVELRCDPISGHTALYWYRQSLGQGLEFLIYFQGNSAPDKSGLPSDRFSAERTGGSVSTLTIQRTQQEDSAVYLCASSSTGPPDNQPQHFGDGTRLSIL.

Written as DNA, the CDR3 is TGTGCCACCAGTGGTCCTAGCGGGGCCACAGATACGCAGTATTTT. Its translation: CATSGPSGATDTQYF. This sequence joins TRBV24-1 and TRBJ2-3; 9 bases are shared with TRBD2. V shed 5 bases, J shed 2 bases, and the junction held 4 bases outside the gene matches. Germline-derived CDR1 and CDR2 are KGHDR and SFDVKD. The CDR3 is 15 amino acids.

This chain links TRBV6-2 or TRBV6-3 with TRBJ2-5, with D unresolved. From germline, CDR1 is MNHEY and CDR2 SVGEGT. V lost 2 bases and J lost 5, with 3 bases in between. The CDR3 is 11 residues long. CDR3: CASSYGETQYF. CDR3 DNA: TGTGCCAGCAGTTACGGGGAGACCCAGTACTTC.

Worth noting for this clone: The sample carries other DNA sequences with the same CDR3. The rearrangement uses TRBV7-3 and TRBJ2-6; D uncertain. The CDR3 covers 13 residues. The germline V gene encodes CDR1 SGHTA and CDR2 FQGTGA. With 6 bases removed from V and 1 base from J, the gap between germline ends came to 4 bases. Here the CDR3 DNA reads TGTGCCAGCAGTCCTTCTGGGGCCAACGTCCTGACTTTC. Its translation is CASSPSGANVLTF.

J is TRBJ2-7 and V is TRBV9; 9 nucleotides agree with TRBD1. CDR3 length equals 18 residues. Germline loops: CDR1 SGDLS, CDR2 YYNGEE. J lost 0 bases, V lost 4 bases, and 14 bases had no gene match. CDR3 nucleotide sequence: TGTGCCAGCAGCCCCGGTCCGGGACAGGGCTCAAGCTCCTACGAGCAGTACTTC. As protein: CASSPGPGQGSSSYEQYF.

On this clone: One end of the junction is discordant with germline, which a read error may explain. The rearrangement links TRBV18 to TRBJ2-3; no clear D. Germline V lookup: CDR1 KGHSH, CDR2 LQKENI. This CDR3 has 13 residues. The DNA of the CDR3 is TGTGCCAGCACACCCACTAGCACAGATACGCAGTATTTT. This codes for CASTPTSTDTQYF.